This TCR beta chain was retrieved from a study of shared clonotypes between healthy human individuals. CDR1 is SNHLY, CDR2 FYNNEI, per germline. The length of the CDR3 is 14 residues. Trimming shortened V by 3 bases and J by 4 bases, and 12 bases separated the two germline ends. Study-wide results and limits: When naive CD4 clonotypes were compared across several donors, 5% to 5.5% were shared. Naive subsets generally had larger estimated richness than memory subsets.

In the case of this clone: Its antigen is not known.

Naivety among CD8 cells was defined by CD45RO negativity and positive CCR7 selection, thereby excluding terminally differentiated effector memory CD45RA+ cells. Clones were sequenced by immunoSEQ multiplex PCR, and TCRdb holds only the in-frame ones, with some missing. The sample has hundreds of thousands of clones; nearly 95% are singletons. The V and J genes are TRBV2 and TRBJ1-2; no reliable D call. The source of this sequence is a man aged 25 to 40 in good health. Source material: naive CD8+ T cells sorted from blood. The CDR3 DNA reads TGTGCCAGCAGTGATAACGACTCTCCCTATGGCTACACCTTC. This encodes CASSDNDSPYGYTF. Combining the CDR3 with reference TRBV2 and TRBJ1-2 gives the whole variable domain EPEVTQTPSHQVTQMGQEVILRCVPISNHLYFYWYRQILGQKVEFLVSFYNNEISEKSEIFDDQFSVERPDGSNFTLKIRSTKLEDSAMYFCASSDNDSPYGYTFGSGTRLTVV.